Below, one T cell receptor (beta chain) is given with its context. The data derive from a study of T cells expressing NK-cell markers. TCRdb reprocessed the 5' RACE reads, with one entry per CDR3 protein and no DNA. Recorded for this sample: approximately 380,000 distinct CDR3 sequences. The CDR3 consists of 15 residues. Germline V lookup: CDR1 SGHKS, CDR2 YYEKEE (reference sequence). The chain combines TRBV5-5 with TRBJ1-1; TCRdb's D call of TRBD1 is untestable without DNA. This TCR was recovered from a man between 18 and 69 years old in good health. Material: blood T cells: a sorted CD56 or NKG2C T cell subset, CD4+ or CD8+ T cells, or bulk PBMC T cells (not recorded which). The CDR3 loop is CASTGQGAMNTEAFF.